This T cell receptor (beta chain) was identified in a study of Ad26.COV2.S vaccination and SARS-CoV-2 variants. Study summary: Donor was one of the participants in the Ad26.COV2.S arm of the COV1001 trial.

The treatment is: around 19 received Ad26.COV2.S at low or high dose, single or two shots; five or six received placebo; per-sample allocation not given. Day 63 after the first vaccine or placebo injection was the time point for sampling. Comments on this clone: Its antigen is unidentified.

Study-wide findings and caveats: Post-vaccination spike-specific CD8+ and CD4+ T cell responses reportedly had substantial breadth. Possibly, TCR breadth and depth analyses underestimated total T cell responses.

Assay used: immunoSEQ multiplex PCR; TCRdb lists only in-frame clones, some missing. The sample has 300,000 to 350,000 clones; about 88% are singletons. CDR1 is SGDLS, CDR2 YYNGEE, per germline. This CDR3 region has 17 residues. The trim removed 0 bases at V and 1 base at J, leaving 5 bases unmatched. This sequence originates from a person between 18 and 60 years old who received the Ad26.COV2.S COVID-19 vaccine or a placebo. Specimen: peripheral blood, collected in a trial of Ad26.COV2.S vaccine versus placebo. This rearrangement joins TRBV9 to TRBJ2-2; 8 bases map to TRBD1. CDR3 sequence: CASSVGIGTGNTGELFF. The CDR3 nucleotides are TGTGCCAGCAGCGTAGGAATTGGGACAGGGAACACCGGGGAGCTGTTTTTT.